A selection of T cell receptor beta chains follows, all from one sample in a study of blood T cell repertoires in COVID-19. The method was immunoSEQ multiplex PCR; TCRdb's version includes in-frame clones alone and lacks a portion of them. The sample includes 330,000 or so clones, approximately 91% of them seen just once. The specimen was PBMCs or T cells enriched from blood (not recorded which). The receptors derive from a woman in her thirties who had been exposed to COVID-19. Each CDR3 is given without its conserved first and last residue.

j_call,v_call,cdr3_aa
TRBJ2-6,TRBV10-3,AISGLDGSGANVLT
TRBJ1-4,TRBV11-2,ASSSQGGAEKLF
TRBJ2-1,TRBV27,ASSHGDSSNEQF
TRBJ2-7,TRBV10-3,ATYSTPGGVYEQY
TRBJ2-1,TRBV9,ASSDPGLADEQF
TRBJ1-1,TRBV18,ASSPSETGGTEAF
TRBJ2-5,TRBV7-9,ASSLVDREGRETQY
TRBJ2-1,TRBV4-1,ASSQEGLAGAPGSYNEQF
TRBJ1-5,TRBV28,ASSTPLQGAGQPQH
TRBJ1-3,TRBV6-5,ASTQDGSSGNTIY
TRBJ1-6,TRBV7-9,ASSPGQGAINSPLH
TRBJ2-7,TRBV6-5,ASSYGREGYYEQY
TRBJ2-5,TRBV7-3,ASSLYPQETQY
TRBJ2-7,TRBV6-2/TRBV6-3,ASSYSQGAGNEQY
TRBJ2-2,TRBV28,ASSSRAGPGELF
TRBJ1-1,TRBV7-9,ASSPLQGAYTEAF